A selection of T cell receptor beta chains follows, all from one sample in a study of beta chain features in type 1 diabetes. Assay: immunoSEQ multiplex PCR; the TCRdb copy retains only in-frame clones and omits some. The data hold 550,000 to 850,000 clones, with 13% observed a single time. Input material: naive CD4+ T cells from blood. The receptors shown here come from a man younger than 35 with type 1 diabetes. CDR3s include the opening cysteine and the closing phenylalanine or tryptophan. Fields, in order: clone size, D gene, J gene, V gene, CDR3 DNA, CDR3 protein. A D gene is named only where the DNA matches it firmly. Not all rows give a size; the values are once, few, many and, for expanded clones, a class.

few NA TRBJ2-3 TRBV5-1 TGCGCCAGCAGCCGGGACTCCACAGATACGCAGTATTTT CASSRDSTDTQYF
NA TRBD2 TRBJ2-1 TRBV10-3 TGTGCCATCACCCATTCATCCGGGACTAGCGGGGTGGGTGAGCAGTTCTTC CAITHSSGTSGVGEQFF
few TRBD1 TRBJ1-4 TRBV7-9 TGTGCCAGCAGCGCCCGGGACAGCCGTAATGAAAAACTGTTTTTT CASSARDSRNEKLFF
NA NA TRBJ2-3 TRBV20-1 TGCAGTGCTAGTTTTCCGGATACGCAGTATTTT CSASFPDTQYF
NA NA TRBJ2-2 TRBV14 TGTGCCAGCAGCCACTCAGGGAGCATAATCTTTAGCACCGGGGAGCTGTTTTTT CASSHSGSIIFSTGELFF
NA TRBD1 TRBJ2-7 TRBV28 TGTGCCAGCAGTCCCCCGACAGGGAGAAGCGAGCAGTACTTC CASSPPTGRSEQYF
few NA TRBJ2-7 TRBV18 TGTGCCAGCTCACCACCGAGGGGGACAAGAGCCTACGAGCAGTACTTC CASSPPRGTRAYEQYF
NA NA TRBJ1-6 TRBV28 TGTGCCAGCAGTTTATCGACAGGCCTCCACTTT CASSLSTGLHF
few NA TRBJ1-6 TRBV30 TGTGCCTGGAGTGGCCGGGACCTCGGTAATTCACCCCTCCACTTT CAWSGRDLGNSPLHF
many TRBD1 TRBJ2-3 TRBV23-1 TGCGCCAGCAGGACGACAGGGGAAAGCACAGATACGCAGTATTTT CASRTTGESTDTQYF
few NA TRBJ1-5 TRBV25-1 TGTGCCAGCAGTGGGGTAGAAAGCAATCAGCCCCAGCATTTT CASSGVESNQPQHF
NA NA TRBJ2-7 TRBV27 TGTGCCAGCAGTTTACTACCCGGGGCCTACGAGCAGTACTTC CASSLLPGAYEQYF